This T cell receptor (beta chain) is drawn from a study of tumor-infiltrating lymphocytes in localized non-small cell lung cancer listed by TCRdb under 2021. A note on the overall study: The cohort included patients whose samples were collected after neoadjuvant chemotherapy, as well as both smokers and never-smokers and several histologies. Each patient provided resected tumor tissue plus uninvolved lung tissue from the same patient, with the uninvolved lung tissue described as non-adjacent to the tumor. Alongside flow cytometry, multiplex immunofluorescence, RNA-seq, exome sequencing and proteomics, TCR sequencing was applied to the same patients as one of several integrated assays. The overall ICON cohort was composed of around 150 surgical patients with localized non-small cell lung cancer whose tumors were resected. A total of 55 patients were part of the paired comparison of immunoSEQ T-cell fraction between tumor and uninvolved lung. What the work shows at the level of the full study, not this receptor alone: Because different assays used different pieces of the same tissue, intratumor heterogeneity could not be separated from technical variation. Higher T cell infiltration in tumors than in uninvolved lung tissue was supported by TCRbeta sequencing, consistent with immunofluorescence CD3 counts. Assay coverage varied across patients depending on available tissue quantity, so only a subset of the cohort had TCR sequencing. TCR-derived T-cell fraction did not differ between the flow cytometry-defined immunotypes IM1 (good prognosis) and IM2 (poor prognosis).

TCR sequencing with the immunoSEQ assay provided the T-cell fraction in tumor and uninvolved lung tissue. The authors processed their data as follows. To analyze survival, patients were divided into a high T-cell fraction group (upper tertile) and a low T-cell fraction group (lower two tertiles), and the two groups were compared using a log-rank test. Paired tumor versus uninvolved lung differences in T-cell fraction were tested with a signed-rank test. TCRdb holds this immuneACCESS table with in-frame rearrangements only. Some clones are missing; in checked studies, unresolved V genes explain under half, and the rest has no known cause. V and J calls and clone size come straight from that table; D and trimming were deduced from the DNA. For this sample there are 9,000 or so clones; approximately 84% appear just once. The ten largest clones represent 6.9% of the sample. Trimming removed 4 bases from V and 5 bases from J, leaving 17 bases between the germline ends. Taken from cysteine to phenylalanine, the CDR3 has 15 residues. This entry keeps only the CDR3 DNA: 45 bases, framed from base 1. CDR1 and CDR2 are drawn from the germline V gene: SNHLY, FYNNEI.

Patient enrollment in ICON started in 2016, and the final patient was enrolled in late 2018. A subcohort of some 76 patients provided fresh tumor and matched uninvolved tissue for in-depth immune analyses, with TCR sequencing among those analyses. No cell sorting was done, and TCR sequencing was instead run on DNA isolated from bulk tissue. Regarding this clone: The antigen this receptor binds is unknown. Base qualities are not at hand, and no much larger clone is one base apart.

The sequence was obtained from a human donor with non-small cell lung cancer. The specimen sequenced was uninvolved lung tissue not adjacent to the tumor. Recombination connected TRBV2 to TRBJ1-1; D gene: possibly TRBD1, on 6 matching bases. For the CDR3, the sequence is CASSGRTARETEAFF. The DNA reads TGTGCCAGCAGTGGCAGGACAGCCCGGGAGACTGAAGCTTTCTTT.